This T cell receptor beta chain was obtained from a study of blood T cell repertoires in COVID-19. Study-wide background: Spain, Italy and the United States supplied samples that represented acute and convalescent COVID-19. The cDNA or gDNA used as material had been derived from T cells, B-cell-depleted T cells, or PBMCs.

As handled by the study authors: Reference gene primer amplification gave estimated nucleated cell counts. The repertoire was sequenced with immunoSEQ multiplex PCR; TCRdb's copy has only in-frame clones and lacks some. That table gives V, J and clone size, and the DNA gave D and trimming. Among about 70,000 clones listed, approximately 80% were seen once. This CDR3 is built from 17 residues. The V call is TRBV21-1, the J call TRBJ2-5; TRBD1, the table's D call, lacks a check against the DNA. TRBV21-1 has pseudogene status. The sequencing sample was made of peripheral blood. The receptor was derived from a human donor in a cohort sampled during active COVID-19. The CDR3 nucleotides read TGTGCCAGCAGCAAAGAATGTCCCAGGGGGACCGAAGAGACCCAGTACTTC. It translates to CASSKECPRGTEETQYF.